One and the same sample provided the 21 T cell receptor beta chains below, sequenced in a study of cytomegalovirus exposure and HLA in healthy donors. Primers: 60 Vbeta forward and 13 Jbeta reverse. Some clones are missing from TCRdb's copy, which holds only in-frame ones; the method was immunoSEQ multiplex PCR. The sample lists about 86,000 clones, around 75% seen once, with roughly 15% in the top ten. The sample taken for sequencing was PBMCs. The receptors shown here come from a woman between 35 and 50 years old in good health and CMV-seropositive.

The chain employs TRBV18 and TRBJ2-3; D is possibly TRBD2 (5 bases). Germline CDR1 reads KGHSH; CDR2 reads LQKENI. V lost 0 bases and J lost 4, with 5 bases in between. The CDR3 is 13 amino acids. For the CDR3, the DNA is TGTGCCAGCTCACCACCCGGGGCAGATACGCAGTATTTT. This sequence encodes CASSPPGADTQYF.

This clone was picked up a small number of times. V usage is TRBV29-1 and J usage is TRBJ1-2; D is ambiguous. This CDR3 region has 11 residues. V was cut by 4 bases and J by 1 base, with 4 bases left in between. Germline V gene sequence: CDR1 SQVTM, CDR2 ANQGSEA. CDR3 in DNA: TGCAGCGTTGCGGGTAACTATGGCTACACCTTC. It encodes CSVAGNYGYTF.

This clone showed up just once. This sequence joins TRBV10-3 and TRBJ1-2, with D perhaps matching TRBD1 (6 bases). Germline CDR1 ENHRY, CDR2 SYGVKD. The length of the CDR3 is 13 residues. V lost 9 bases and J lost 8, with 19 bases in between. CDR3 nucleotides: TGTGCCATGAAACAGGGATCCTCGGGCGGCTACACCTTC. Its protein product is CAMKQGSSGGYTF.

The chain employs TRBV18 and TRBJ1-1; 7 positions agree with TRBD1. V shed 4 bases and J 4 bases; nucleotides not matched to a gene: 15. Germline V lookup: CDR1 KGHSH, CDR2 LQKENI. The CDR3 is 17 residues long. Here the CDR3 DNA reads TGTGCCAGCTCACTAACCGGGACAGCTTTGGGGGGCACTGAAGCTTTCTTT. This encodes CASSLTGTALGGTEAFF.

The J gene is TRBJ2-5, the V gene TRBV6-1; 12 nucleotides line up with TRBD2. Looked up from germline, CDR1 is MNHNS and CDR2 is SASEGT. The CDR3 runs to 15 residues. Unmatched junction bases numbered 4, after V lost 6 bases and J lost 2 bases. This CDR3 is CASSGLAGIQETQYF. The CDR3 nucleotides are TGTGCCAGCAGCGGACTAGCGGGAATTCAAGAGACCCAGTACTTC.

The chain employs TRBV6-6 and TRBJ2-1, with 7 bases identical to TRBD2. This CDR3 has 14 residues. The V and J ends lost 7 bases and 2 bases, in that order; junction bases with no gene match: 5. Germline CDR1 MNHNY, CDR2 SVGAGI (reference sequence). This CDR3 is CASTPTSPYNEQFF. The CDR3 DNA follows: TGTGCCAGCACCCCGACTAGCCCCTACAATGAGCAGTTCTTC.

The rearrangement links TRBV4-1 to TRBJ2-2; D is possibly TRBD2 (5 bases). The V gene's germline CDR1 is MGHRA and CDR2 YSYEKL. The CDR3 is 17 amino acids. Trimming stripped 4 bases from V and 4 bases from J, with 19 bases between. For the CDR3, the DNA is TGCGCCAGCAGCCCTGCCTCGACCGGGAAGGCCACCGGGGAGCTGTTTTTT. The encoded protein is CASSPASTGKATGELFF.

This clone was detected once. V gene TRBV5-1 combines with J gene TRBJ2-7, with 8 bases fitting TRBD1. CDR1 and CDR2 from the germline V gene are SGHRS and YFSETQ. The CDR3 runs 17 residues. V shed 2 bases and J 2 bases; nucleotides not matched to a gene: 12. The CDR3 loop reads CASSFPLQGGSAYEQYF. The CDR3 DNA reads TGCGCCAGCAGCTTCCCTTTACAGGGGGGAAGTGCCTACGAGCAGTACTTC. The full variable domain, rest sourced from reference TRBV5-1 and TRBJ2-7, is KAGVTQTPRYLIKTRGQQVTLSCSPISGHRSVSWYQQTPGQGLQFLFEYFSETQRNKGNFPGRFSGRQFSNSRSEMNVSTLELGDSALYLCASSFPLQGGSAYEQYFGPGTRLTVT.

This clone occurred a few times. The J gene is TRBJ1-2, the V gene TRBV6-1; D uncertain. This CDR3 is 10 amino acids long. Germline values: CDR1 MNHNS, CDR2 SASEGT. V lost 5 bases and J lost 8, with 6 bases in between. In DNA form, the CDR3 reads TGTGCCAGCAGTTTGGCAGGCTACACCTTC. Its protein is CASSLAGYTF.

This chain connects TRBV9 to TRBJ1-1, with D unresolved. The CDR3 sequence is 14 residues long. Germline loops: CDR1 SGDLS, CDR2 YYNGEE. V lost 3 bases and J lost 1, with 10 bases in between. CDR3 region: CASSGSGRNTEAFF. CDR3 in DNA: TGTGCCAGCAGCGGGTCCGGGAGGAACACTGAAGCTTTCTTT. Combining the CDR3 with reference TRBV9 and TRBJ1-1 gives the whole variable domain DSGVTQTPKHLITATGQRVTLRCSPRSGDLSVYWYQQSLDQGLQFLIQYYNGEERAKGNILERFSAQQFPDLHSELNLSSLELGDSALYFCASSGSGRNTEAFFGQGTRLTVV.

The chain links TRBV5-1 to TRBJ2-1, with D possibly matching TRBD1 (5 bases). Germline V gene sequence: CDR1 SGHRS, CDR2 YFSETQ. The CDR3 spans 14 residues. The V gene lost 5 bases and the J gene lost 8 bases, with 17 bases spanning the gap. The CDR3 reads CASRHGAPGDEQFF. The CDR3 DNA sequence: TGCGCCAGCAGGCATGGGGCTCCTGGGGATGAGCAGTTCTTC.

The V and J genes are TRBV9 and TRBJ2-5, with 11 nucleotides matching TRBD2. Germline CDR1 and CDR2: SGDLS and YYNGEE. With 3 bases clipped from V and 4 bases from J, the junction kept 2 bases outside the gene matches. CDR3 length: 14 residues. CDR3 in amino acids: CASSDSGGVETQYF. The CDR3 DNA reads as TGTGCCAGCAGCGATAGCGGGGGGGTAGAGACCCAGTACTTC.

CDR3 region: CATSSTTSGSRTGELFF. CDR3 bases: TGTGCCACCAGCAGCACTACTAGCGGGAGCAGGACCGGGGAGCTGTTTTTT. The chain links TRBV15 to TRBJ2-2, with 11 bases fitting TRBD2. Germline CDR1 is LNHNV and CDR2 is YYDKDF (reference sequence). Trimming at V came to 3 bases and at J to 5 bases, leaving 8 bases not matched to a gene. CDR3 length equals 17 residues.

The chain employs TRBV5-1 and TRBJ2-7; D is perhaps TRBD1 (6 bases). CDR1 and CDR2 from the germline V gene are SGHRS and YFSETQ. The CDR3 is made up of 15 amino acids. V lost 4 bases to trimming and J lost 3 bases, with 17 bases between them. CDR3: CASSTKGEPGYEQYF. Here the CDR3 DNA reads TGCGCCAGCAGCACCAAGGGGGAACCCGGCTACGAGCAGTACTTC.

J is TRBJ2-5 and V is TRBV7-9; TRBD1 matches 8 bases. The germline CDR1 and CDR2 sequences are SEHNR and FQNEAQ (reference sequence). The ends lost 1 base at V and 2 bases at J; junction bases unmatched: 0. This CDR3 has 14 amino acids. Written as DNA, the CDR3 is TGTGCCAGCAGCTTAGACAGGGGGCAAGAGACCCAGTACTTC. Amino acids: CASSLDRGQETQYF.

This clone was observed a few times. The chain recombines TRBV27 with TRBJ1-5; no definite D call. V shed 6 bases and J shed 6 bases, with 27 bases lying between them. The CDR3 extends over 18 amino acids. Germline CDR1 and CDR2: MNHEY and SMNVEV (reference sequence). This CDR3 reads CASSPQLGRPFAGQPQHF. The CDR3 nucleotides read TGTGCCAGCAGCCCACAGTTGGGCCGGCCCTTTGCGGGTCAGCCCCAGCATTTT.

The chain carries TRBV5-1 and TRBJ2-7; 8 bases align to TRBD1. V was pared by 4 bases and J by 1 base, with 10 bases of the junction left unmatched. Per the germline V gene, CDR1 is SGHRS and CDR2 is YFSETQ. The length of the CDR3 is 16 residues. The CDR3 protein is CASSKEIDRGSYEQYF. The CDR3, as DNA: TGCGCCAGCAGCAAGGAAATAGACAGGGGTTCCTACGAGCAGTACTTC.

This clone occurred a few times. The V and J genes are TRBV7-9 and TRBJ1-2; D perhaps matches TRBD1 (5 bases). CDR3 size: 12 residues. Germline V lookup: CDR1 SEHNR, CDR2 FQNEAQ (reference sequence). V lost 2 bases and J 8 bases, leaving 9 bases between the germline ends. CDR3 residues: CASSLRGLGYTF. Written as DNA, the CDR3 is TGTGCCAGCAGCTTAAGGGGATTGGGCTACACCTTC.

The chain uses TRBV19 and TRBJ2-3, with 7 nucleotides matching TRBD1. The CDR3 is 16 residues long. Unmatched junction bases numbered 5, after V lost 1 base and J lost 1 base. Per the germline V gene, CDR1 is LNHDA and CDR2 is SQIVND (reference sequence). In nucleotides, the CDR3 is TGTGCCAGTAGTATAGGTTGGGACAGTGGCACAGATACGCAGTATTTT. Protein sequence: CASSIGWDSGTDTQYF.

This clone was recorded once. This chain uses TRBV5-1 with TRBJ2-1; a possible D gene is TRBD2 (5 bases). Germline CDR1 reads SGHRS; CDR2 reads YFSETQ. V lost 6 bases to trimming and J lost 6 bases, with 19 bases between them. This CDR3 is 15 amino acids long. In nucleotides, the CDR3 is TGCGCCAGCACCCCGAGGGCTTCGTCGAGCAATGAGCAGTTCTTC. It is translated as CASTPRASSSNEQFF.

The CDR3 DNA follows: TGTGCCAGCAGTGTATTATACACTGAAGCTTTCTTT. Its translation: CASSVLYTEAFF. The rearrangement uses TRBV6-1 and TRBJ1-1, with D uncertain. The CDR3 runs 12 residues. V lost 4 bases, J lost 3 bases, and 6 bases lay in between. Germline V gene lookup returns CDR1 MNHNS and CDR2 SASEGT.